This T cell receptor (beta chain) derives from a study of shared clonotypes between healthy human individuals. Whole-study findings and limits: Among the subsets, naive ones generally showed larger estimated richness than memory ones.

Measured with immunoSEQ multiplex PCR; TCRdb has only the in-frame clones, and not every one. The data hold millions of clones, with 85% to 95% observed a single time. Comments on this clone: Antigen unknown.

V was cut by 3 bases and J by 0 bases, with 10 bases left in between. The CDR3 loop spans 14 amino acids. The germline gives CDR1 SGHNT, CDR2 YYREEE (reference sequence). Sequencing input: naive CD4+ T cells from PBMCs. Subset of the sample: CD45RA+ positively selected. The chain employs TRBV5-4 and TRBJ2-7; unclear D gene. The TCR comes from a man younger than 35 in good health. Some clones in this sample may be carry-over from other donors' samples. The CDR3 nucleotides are TGTGCCAGCAGCTCCTGGCCTAGCTCCTACGAGCAGTACTTC. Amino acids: CASSSWPSSYEQYF. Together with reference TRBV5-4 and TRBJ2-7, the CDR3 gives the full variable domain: ETGVTQSPTHLIKTRGQQVTLRCSSQSGHNTVSWYQQALGQGPQFIFQYYREEENGRGNFPPRFSGLQFPNYSSELNVNALELDDSALYLCASSSWPSSYEQYFGPGTRLTVT.